This is a list of T cell receptor beta chains from one sample in a study of blood T cell repertoires in COVID-19. The data were produced by immunoSEQ multiplex PCR, yet TCRdb's version contains in-frame clones alone and is incomplete. Of roughly 130,000 clones listed, roughly four fifths are singletons. The material sequenced was PBMCs or T cells enriched from blood (not recorded which). The receptors derive from a woman between 50 and 59 years old with acute COVID-19. The CDR3 runs from the conserved cysteine through the conserved F or W. A D gene is named only where the DNA matches it firmly. Expanded clones are given a class, and other clones once, few, many or no size at all.

v_call: TRBV4-1
clone_size: .
d_call: .
j_call: TRBJ1-3
cdr3_aa: CASSQVSGRDGNTIYF
cdr3_nt: TGCGCCAGCAGCCAAGTTTCCGGTCGCGATGGAAACACCATATATTTT

v_call: TRBV5-1
clone_size: .
d_call: TRBD2
j_call: TRBJ2-7
cdr3_aa: CASSQGLGNYEQYF
cdr3_nt: TGCGCCAGCAGCCAAGGACTAGGAAACTACGAGCAGTACTTC

v_call: TRBV7-2
clone_size: .
d_call: TRBD2
j_call: TRBJ2-1
cdr3_aa: CASSPSGNYNEQFF
cdr3_nt: TGTGCCAGCAGCCCGAGCGGGAATTACAATGAGCAGTTCTTC

v_call: TRBV9
clone_size: .
d_call: .
j_call: TRBJ2-3
cdr3_aa: CASSVDPPGASQDTQYF
cdr3_nt: TGTGCCAGCAGCGTAGATCCCCCGGGAGCCTCCCAAGATACGCAGTATTTT

v_call: TRBV9
clone_size: once
d_call: TRBD2
j_call: TRBJ2-2
cdr3_aa: CASGKREVSNTGELFF
cdr3_nt: TGTGCCAGCGGGAAGCGGGAGGTATCGAACACCGGGGAGCTGTTTTTT

v_call: TRBV7-8
clone_size: .
d_call: .
j_call: TRBJ1-3
cdr3_aa: CASSPTGSGNTIYF
cdr3_nt: TGTGCCAGCAGCCCTACAGGGAGTGGAAACACCATATATTTT

v_call: TRBV2
clone_size: few
d_call: .
j_call: TRBJ1-6
cdr3_aa: CASSKRRVQINSPLHF
cdr3_nt: TGTGCCAGCAGCAAAAGGAGGGTTCAGATCAATTCACCCCTCCACTTT

v_call: TRBV19
clone_size: .
d_call: TRBD1
j_call: TRBJ1-2
cdr3_aa: CASSMDRGLTYGYTF
cdr3_nt: TGTGCCAGTAGTATGGACAGGGGACTCACCTATGGCTACACCTTC

v_call: TRBV13
clone_size: .
d_call: .
j_call: TRBJ2-3
cdr3_aa: CASSFSAGADTQYF
cdr3_nt: TGTGCCAGCAGCTTTTCGGCGGGTGCAGATACGCAGTATTTT

v_call: TRBV7-2
clone_size: .
d_call: TRBD2
j_call: TRBJ2-1
cdr3_aa: CASSLPRLAGRNEQFF
cdr3_nt: TGTGCCAGCAGCCTGCCTCGACTAGCGGGAAGAAATGAGCAGTTCTTC

v_call: TRBV21-1
clone_size: .
d_call: .
j_call: TRBJ1-3
cdr3_aa: CASSKAAQTRRGNTIYF
cdr3_nt: TGTGCCAGCAGCAAAGCCGCACAGACCCGGCGTGGAAACACCATATATTTT

v_call: TRBV11-2
clone_size: few
d_call: TRBD1
j_call: TRBJ2-2
cdr3_aa: CASRKSGTAFPLNTGELFF
cdr3_nt: TGTGCCAGCAGAAAATCCGGGACAGCTTTCCCTCTGAACACCGGGGAGCTGTTTTTT

v_call: TRBV7-2
clone_size: few
d_call: TRBD2
j_call: TRBJ2-7
cdr3_aa: CASSPSGLAGEQYF
cdr3_nt: TGTGCCAGCAGTCCTTCGGGACTAGCGGGGGAGCAGTACTTC

v_call: TRBV7-2
clone_size: .
d_call: TRBD2
j_call: TRBJ2-3
cdr3_aa: CASSLGGGRGDTQYF
cdr3_nt: TGTGCCAGCAGCTTAGGGGGAGGGAGGGGAGATACGCAGTATTTT

v_call: TRBV6-5
clone_size: .
d_call: .
j_call: TRBJ2-7
cdr3_aa: CASSYSYGGRYEQYF
cdr3_nt: TGTGCCAGCAGTTACTCGTATGGAGGGCGGTACGAGCAGTACTTC

v_call: TRBV15
clone_size: .
d_call: .
j_call: TRBJ1-2
cdr3_aa: CATSRGTDYGYTF
cdr3_nt: TGTGCCACCAGCAGAGGGACTGACTATGGCTACACCTTC

v_call: TRBV5-1
clone_size: .
d_call: TRBD2
j_call: TRBJ2-2
cdr3_aa: CASSSGLAGGINTGELFF
cdr3_nt: TGCGCCAGCAGCTCGGGACTAGCGGGAGGAATTAACACCGGGGAGCTGTTTTTT

v_call: TRBV5-1
clone_size: .
d_call: .
j_call: TRBJ2-1
cdr3_aa: CAIPPELLHDPGKNNEQFF
cdr3_nt: TGCGCCATCCCACCCGAACTCCTCCACGACCCCGGGAAGAACAATGAGCAGTTCTTC

v_call: TRBV9
clone_size: .
d_call: TRBD1
j_call: TRBJ1-1
cdr3_aa: CASSAGGYTEAFF
cdr3_nt: TGTGCCAGCAGTGCAGGGGGCTACACTGAAGCTTTCTTT

v_call: TRBV5-1
clone_size: .
d_call: TRBD2
j_call: TRBJ2-1
cdr3_aa: CASSFEAGAYNEQFF
cdr3_nt: TGCGCCAGCAGCTTTGAAGCGGGGGCCTACAATGAGCAGTTCTTC

v_call: TRBV3-1/TRBV3-2
clone_size: .
d_call: .
j_call: TRBJ1-5
cdr3_aa: CASSLSNQPQHF
cdr3_nt: TGTGCCAGTAGTCTAAGCAATCAGCCCCAGCATTTT

v_call: TRBV20-1
clone_size: .
d_call: .
j_call: TRBJ2-1
cdr3_aa: CSAITYNEQFF
cdr3_nt: TGCAGTGCTATCACCTACAATGAGCAGTTCTTC

v_call: TRBV9
clone_size: .
d_call: TRBD1
j_call: TRBJ1-2
cdr3_aa: CASSASGQGIYGYTF
cdr3_nt: TGTGCCAGCAGCGCTTCGGGACAGGGGATCTATGGCTACACCTTC

v_call: TRBV15
clone_size: once
d_call: .
j_call: TRBJ1-2
cdr3_aa: CATSRDRHVYTF
cdr3_nt: TGTGCCACCAGCAGAGATAGACATGTCTACACCTTC

v_call: TRBV30
clone_size: many
d_call: TRBD2
j_call: TRBJ2-1
cdr3_aa: CAWSKAGGSEQFF
cdr3_nt: TGTGCCTGGAGTAAGGCGGGAGGGTCCGAGCAGTTCTTC

v_call: TRBV4-2
clone_size: .
d_call: .
j_call: TRBJ1-3
cdr3_aa: CASSRDIDISGNTIYF
cdr3_nt: TGTGCCAGCAGCCGGGACATTGACATCTCTGGAAACACCATATATTTT

v_call: TRBV12-5
clone_size: .
d_call: .
j_call: TRBJ2-5
cdr3_aa: CASGLHSMYQETQYF
cdr3_nt: TGTGCTAGTGGTTTGCACTCTATGTACCAAGAGACCCAGTACTTC

v_call: TRBV19
clone_size: few
d_call: TRBD1
j_call: TRBJ1-5
cdr3_aa: CASSIGQGGQPQHF
cdr3_nt: TGTGCCAGTAGTATTGGACAGGGGGGTCAGCCCCAGCATTTT

v_call: TRBV5-4
clone_size: .
d_call: TRBD2
j_call: TRBJ2-1
cdr3_aa: CASTSRTSVYNEQFF
cdr3_nt: TGTGCCAGCACCTCCCGGACTAGCGTTTACAATGAGCAGTTCTTC

v_call: TRBV19
clone_size: .
d_call: TRBD1
j_call: TRBJ2-1
cdr3_aa: CASRGTGTYNEQFF
cdr3_nt: TGTGCCAGTAGAGGGACAGGAACCTACAATGAGCAGTTCTTC

v_call: TRBV18
clone_size: .
d_call: .
j_call: TRBJ2-1
cdr3_aa: CASSLRLNEQFF
cdr3_nt: TGTGCCAGCTCACTCAGGTTGAATGAGCAGTTCTTC

v_call: TRBV3-1/TRBV3-2
clone_size: .
d_call: .
j_call: TRBJ1-1
cdr3_aa: CASSQDARVNTEAFF
cdr3_nt: TGTGCCAGCAGCCAAGATGCCAGGGTGAACACTGAAGCTTTCTTT

v_call: TRBV7-6
clone_size: .
d_call: TRBD1
j_call: TRBJ2-2
cdr3_aa: CASSLRTGYGNTGELFF
cdr3_nt: TGTGCCAGCAGCTTGAGGACAGGGTATGGGAACACCGGGGAGCTGTTTTTT

v_call: TRBV18
clone_size: once
d_call: .
j_call: TRBJ2-7
cdr3_aa: CASSPSFGSVYEQYF
cdr3_nt: TGTGCCAGCTCACCTAGTTTCGGGAGCGTCTACGAGCAGTACTTC

v_call: TRBV27
clone_size: few
d_call: .
j_call: TRBJ2-3
cdr3_aa: CASSLRAGLMDTQYF
cdr3_nt: TGTGCCAGCAGTTTAAGGGCGGGACTCATGGATACGCAGTATTTT

v_call: TRBV19
clone_size: .
d_call: TRBD1
j_call: TRBJ1-5
cdr3_aa: CASSGTGSQPQHF
cdr3_nt: TGTGCCAGTAGCGGGACAGGGAGCCAGCCCCAGCATTTT

v_call: TRBV5-1
clone_size: .
d_call: TRBD1
j_call: TRBJ2-7
cdr3_aa: CASSSYAGQGAYEQYF
cdr3_nt: TGCGCCAGCAGCTCCTATGCGGGACAGGGGGCCTACGAGCAGTACTTC

v_call: TRBV11-2
clone_size: once
d_call: .
j_call: TRBJ2-5
cdr3_aa: CASSSERRGETQYF
cdr3_nt: TGTGCCAGCAGCTCCGAAAGAAGGGGAGAGACCCAGTACTTC

v_call: TRBV5-8
clone_size: few
d_call: .
j_call: TRBJ1-1
cdr3_aa: CASSFYAGEAFF
cdr3_nt: TGTGCCAGCAGCTTCTACGCGGGTGAAGCTTTCTTT

v_call: TRBV6-4
clone_size: .
d_call: .
j_call: TRBJ1-6
cdr3_aa: CASSSTVNSPLHF
cdr3_nt: TGTGCCAGCAGTTCCACAGTAAATTCACCCCTCCACTTT

v_call: TRBV21-1
clone_size: .
d_call: .
j_call: TRBJ2-7
cdr3_aa: CASSKGAGLAGGIPNEQYF
cdr3_nt: TGTGCCAGCAGCAAAGGGGCGGGACTAGCGGGAGGGATCCCCAACGAGCAGTACTTC

v_call: TRBV19
clone_size: .
d_call: TRBD1
j_call: TRBJ1-2
cdr3_aa: CASSTGTGFVVYGYTF
cdr3_nt: TGTGCCAGTAGTACCGGGACAGGGTTTGTGGTGTATGGCTACACCTTC

v_call: TRBV10-2
clone_size: .
d_call: TRBD1
j_call: TRBJ2-2
cdr3_aa: CASGRQGASTGELFF
cdr3_nt: TGCGCCAGCGGGAGACAGGGGGCGAGCACCGGGGAGCTGTTTTTT

v_call: TRBV30
clone_size: .
d_call: .
j_call: TRBJ1-5
cdr3_aa: CAWSMNGRNQPQHF
cdr3_nt: TGTGCCTGGAGTATGAACGGTCGCAATCAGCCCCAGCATTTT

v_call: TRBV4-2
clone_size: .
d_call: TRBD2
j_call: TRBJ2-3
cdr3_aa: CASSQSLGGGSTDTQYF
cdr3_nt: TGTGCCAGCAGCCAATCCCTAGGTGGCGGGAGTACAGATACGCAGTATTTT

v_call: TRBV11-3
clone_size: .
d_call: .
j_call: TRBJ2-7
cdr3_aa: CASSQRARFYEQYF
cdr3_nt: TGTGCCAGCAGCCAGCGGGCCCGATTCTACGAGCAGTACTTC

v_call: TRBV20-1
clone_size: .
d_call: .
j_call: TRBJ1-1
cdr3_aa: CSAPMGGVAFF
cdr3_nt: TGCAGTGCTCCTATGGGAGGGGTCGCTTTCTTT

v_call: TRBV5-8
clone_size: .
d_call: .
j_call: TRBJ2-1
cdr3_aa: CASSGPEGMQFF
cdr3_nt: TGTGCCAGCAGCGGCCCGGAGGGTATGCAGTTCTTC

v_call: TRBV7-9
clone_size: .
d_call: TRBD2
j_call: TRBJ2-1
cdr3_aa: CASSDAKLAMTSYNEQFF
cdr3_nt: TGTGCCAGCAGCGATGCCAAACTAGCGATGACCTCCTACAATGAGCAGTTCTTC

v_call: TRBV15
clone_size: .
d_call: .
j_call: TRBJ2-5
cdr3_aa: CATSGEKIAGKLQETQYF
cdr3_nt: TGTGCCACCAGCGGAGAGAAGATTGCGGGGAAACTTCAAGAGACCCAGTACTTC

v_call: TRBV6-1
clone_size: .
d_call: TRBD1
j_call: TRBJ1-6
cdr3_aa: CASSPQGQGSALHF
cdr3_nt: TGTGCCAGCAGTCCCCAAGGACAGGGGTCGGCCCTCCACTTT